This T cell receptor (beta chain) is from a study of CD8+CD57+ T cells in acquired aplastic anemia. Study observations and caveats: Controls and patients did not differ significantly in CD8+ Simpson's diversity.

For CDR3 and TCR beta VDJ profiling, genomic DNA was the template used. A single record per CDR3 protein comes from TCRdb applying MiXCR to the reads. The sample lists around 200,000 distinct CDR3 sequences, nearly 50% occurring once. CDR1 and CDR2 from the germline V gene are MGHRA and YSYEKL. The CDR3 is made up of 16 amino acids. V lost 0 bases, J lost 7 bases, and 16 bases lay in between. Worth noting for this clonotype: The target antigen is unknown. This may be a read error, as it is one base from a much larger clone.

Patients who underwent sequencing had shown CD8+CD57+ cell expansion by flow cytometry. The clonotype comes from a human donor with aplastic anemia. Sequencing input: sorted CD4+, CD8+, or CD8+CD57+ T cells (not recorded which) from PBMCs. This chain joins TRBV4-1 and TRBJ1-5; a possible D gene is TRBD1 (6 bases). CDR3 DNA sequence: TGCGCCAGCAGCCAAGATGAGACAGCGAGGGGGCAGCCCCAGCATTTT. Its protein is CASSQDETARGQPQHF.